A single sample gave rise to the 24 T cell receptor beta chains below, sequenced in a study of cytomegalovirus exposure and HLA in healthy donors. In the PCR, 60 Vbeta and 13 Jbeta primers were used. Some clones are missing from TCRdb's copy, which holds only in-frame ones; the method was immunoSEQ multiplex PCR. The sample has around 210,000 clones, 70% to 80% seen once; the top ten hold roughly 3%. Sequenced material: PBMCs. These receptors all come from a woman aged 25 to 39 in good health and CMV-seronegative.

V gene TRBV29-1 combines with J gene TRBJ2-7; the match to TRBD2 covers 11 bases. V lost 6 bases to trimming and J lost 4 bases; unmatched junction nucleotides: 5. The CDR3 length is 13 residues. Germline CDR1 reads SQVTM; CDR2 reads ANQGSEA. The CDR3 loop reads CSVHSGRAYEQYF. The CDR3 DNA sequence: TGCAGCGTCCATAGCGGGAGGGCGTACGAGCAGTACTTC.

The rearrangement uses TRBV10-3 and TRBJ1-1; D uncertain. V lost 3 bases to trimming and J lost 2 bases, with 16 bases between them. CDR3 length equals 16 residues. Germline V gives CDR1 ENHRY, CDR2 SYGVKD. CDR3: CAISDYGWQANTEAFF. The DNA for the CDR3 is TGTGCCATCAGTGATTATGGGTGGCAGGCAAACACTGAAGCTTTCTTT.

The chain couples TRBV2 to TRBJ2-3, with D maybe TRBD1 (6 bases). The V gene lost 10 bases and the J gene lost 2 bases, with 19 bases spanning the gap. CDR1 is SNHLY, CDR2 FYNNEI, per germline. CDR3 length equals 15 residues. The CDR3 here is CATPSDRSLTDTQYF. For the CDR3, the DNA is TGTGCCACCCCAAGCGACAGGTCCCTCACAGATACGCAGTATTTT.

A single count supports this clone. The chain has TRBV20-1 and TRBJ2-7, with a weak D call TRBD2 (6 bases). Germline loops: CDR1 DFQATT, CDR2 SNEGSKA (reference sequence). Trimming took 6 bases from V and 10 from J, leaving 16 bases between them. This CDR3 comprises 11 residues. CDR3 residues: CSARDSPQQYF. The CDR3 DNA is TGCAGTGCGCGGGACTCACCACAACAGTACTTC.

This rearrangement joins TRBV30 to TRBJ1-4; D remains unclear. V shed 7 bases and J shed 8 bases, with 11 bases lying between them. CDR3 size: 11 residues. Germline V gene data show CDR1 as GTSNPN and CDR2 as SVGIG (reference sequence). The DNA for the CDR3 is TGTGCCTTTCTTGTCGGGGAAAAACTGTTTTTT. Protein product: CAFLVGEKLFF.

The genes are TRBV28 and TRBJ2-4; 16 positions match TRBD2. V lost 5 bases, J lost 6 bases, and 4 bases stayed unmatched. This CDR3 has 16 residues. From germline, CDR1 is MDHEN and CDR2 SYDVKM. The chain's CDR3 is CASSPGLAGGGNIQYF. CDR3 bases: TGTGCCAGCAGTCCGGGACTAGCGGGAGGGGGAAACATTCAGTACTTC. Using reference TRBV28 and TRBJ2-4 for the parts outside the CDR3, the full variable domain is DVKVTQSSRYLVKRTGEKVFLECVQDMDHENMFWYRQDPGLGLRLIYFSYDVKMKEKGDIPEGYSVSREKKERFSLILESASTNQTSMYLCASSPGLAGGGNIQYFGAGTRLSVL.

This chain uses TRBV11-2 with TRBJ2-1; TRBD2 matches 13 bases. The germline gives CDR1 SGHAT, CDR2 FQNNGV. The CDR3 length is 19 residues. After removal of 3 bases from V and 2 bases from J, the junction contained 10 bases not matched to a gene. The CDR3 coding sequence is TGTGCCAGCAGCTTGACTAGCGGGGGGCCGGAAGTCCCCTACAATGAGCAGTTCTTC. Protein sequence: CASSLTSGGPEVPYNEQFF.

The chain couples TRBV11-2 to TRBJ2-7, with TRBD1 matching 8 bases. The junction had 8 bases not matched to a gene; V was cut back by 7 bases and J by 6 bases. Germline values: CDR1 SGHAT, CDR2 FQNNGV. The length of the CDR3 is 13 residues. CDR3 amino acids: CASTLPGGGEQYF. The CDR3 DNA is TGTGCCAGCACTCTGCCAGGGGGCGGCGAGCAGTACTTC. Together with reference TRBV11-2 and TRBJ2-7, the CDR3 gives the full variable domain: EAGVAQSPRYKIIEKRQSVAFWCNPISGHATLYWYQQILGQGPKLLIQFQNNGVVDDSQLPKDRFSAERLKGVDSTLKIQPAKLEDSAVYLCASTLPGGGEQYFGPGTRLTVT.

This chain uses TRBV7-9 with TRBJ1-1; tentative D call: TRBD1 (5 bases). The length of the CDR3 is 17 residues. Trimming removed 1 base from V and 0 bases from J, with 15 bases in between. Germline lookup yields CDR1 SEHNR and CDR2 FQNEAQ (reference sequence). The CDR3 DNA sequence: TGTGCCAGCAGCTTAGGGTTTACAGGTTATTTGAACACTGAAGCTTTCTTT. The encoded protein is CASSLGFTGYLNTEAFF.

The chain carries TRBV5-1 and TRBJ1-2, with D perhaps matching TRBD1 (6 bases). Trimming left V 4 bases short and J 4 bases short, with 17 bases between. The CDR3 has 15 residues. Per the germline V gene, CDR1 is SGHRS and CDR2 is YFSETQ. CDR3 sequence: CASSRRRTAAYGYTF. The DNA of the CDR3 is TGCGCCAGCAGCCGACGACGGACAGCTGCCTATGGCTACACCTTC.

V gene TRBV27 combines with J gene TRBJ2-1; possible D gene TRBD2, 6 bases. This CDR3 contains 14 residues. The V end was cut by 7 bases, the J end by 0 bases, with 10 bases between. Germline CDR1 MNHEY, CDR2 SMNVEV (reference sequence). The CDR3 nucleotides are TGTGCCAGCACTCCGGGACTCTCCTACAATGAGCAGTTCTTC. Translating it yields CASTPGLSYNEQFF.

This chain links TRBV5-1 with TRBJ1-2; TRBD1 matches 7 bases. The CDR3 length is 13 residues. The V gene end was trimmed by 2 bases and the J gene end by 6 bases; junction bases not matched to a gene: 4. The germline gives CDR1 SGHRS, CDR2 YFSETQ. The CDR3 region has the DNA TGCGCCAGCAGCTTCTCCGACAGGGATGGCTACACCTTC. Its translation: CASSFSDRDGYTF. The whole variable domain, filled in from reference TRBV5-1 and TRBJ1-2, reads KAGVTQTPRYLIKTRGQQVTLSCSPISGHRSVSWYQQTPGQGLQFLFEYFSETQRNKGNFPGRFSGRQFSNSRSEMNVSTLELGDSALYLCASSFSDRDGYTFGSGTRLTVV.

The chain carries TRBV29-1 and TRBJ1-3; D is unresolved. Trimming removed 4 bases at V and 3 bases at J, with 10 bases between. Germline lookup yields CDR1 SQVTM and CDR2 ANQGSEA. The CDR3 extends over 13 amino acids. The CDR3: CSVAWANGNTIYF. The CDR3 bases are TGCAGCGTTGCCTGGGCGAATGGAAACACCATATATTTT.

The V gene is TRBV5-5, the J gene TRBJ2-5; 7 bases map to TRBD2. Trimming took 3 bases from V and 5 from J; bases not matched to a gene: 7. CDR1 and CDR2 from the germline V gene are SGHKS and YYEKEE (reference sequence). There are 14 residues in the CDR3. CDR3 sequence reads: CASSSWTSVETQYF. The CDR3 region has the DNA TGTGCCAGCAGCTCCTGGACTAGTGTGGAGACCCAGTACTTC.

The chain combines TRBV4-1 with TRBJ1-1, with D uncertain. Trimming pared 1 base from V and 1 base from J, leaving 13 bases between. Germline CDR1 MGHRA, CDR2 YSYEKL. This CDR3 region has 16 residues. For the CDR3, the DNA is TGCGCCAGCAGCCAAGGGGGAGGGCAGGCGAACACTGAAGCTTTCTTT. This codes for CASSQGGGQANTEAFF.

In its sample, this clone was seen a few times. The chain uses TRBV5-1 and TRBJ2-3, with 8 bases matching TRBD2. The germline CDR1 and CDR2 sequences are SGHRS and YFSETQ. The J segment lost 4 bases and the V segment lost 4 bases, leaving 5 bases of the junction unmatched. The CDR3 loop spans 14 amino acids. The CDR3 reads CASSRGGLADTQYF. The CDR3 nucleotides read TGCGCCAGCAGCCGGGGGGGCCTGGCAGATACGCAGTATTTT.

This chain links TRBV19 with TRBJ2-7; 7 bases are a match to TRBD2. V dropped 4 bases and J dropped 7; count of bases not matched to a gene: 1. The CDR3 loop spans 11 amino acids. CDR1 is LNHDA, CDR2 SQIVND, per germline (reference sequence). The CDR3 nucleotides read TGTGCCAGTAGTAACGGGGGGGAGCAGTACTTC. It yields the protein CASSNGGEQYF.

Points on this clone: The same CDR3 is also encoded by other DNA sequences in this sample. This chain joins TRBV5-6 and TRBJ2-3; 8 bases fit TRBD2. After removal of 0 bases from V and 6 bases from J, the junction contained 6 bases not matched to a gene. The CDR3 consists of 15 residues. Germline-derived CDR1 and CDR2 are SGHDT and YYEEEE. For the CDR3, the DNA is TGTGCCAGCAGCTTGGCCCTAGCGGGTACTGATACGCAGTATTTT. It encodes CASSLALAGTDTQYF.

This chain uses TRBV7-3 with TRBJ1-1; 9 bases match TRBD1. The CDR3 loop spans 14 amino acids. Losses at the gene ends were 4 bases for V and 2 bases for J; bases not matched to a gene: 2. Germline CDR1 reads SGHTA; CDR2 reads FQGTGA. CDR3 loop: CASSSTGGNTEAFF. In nucleotides, the CDR3 is TGTGCCAGCAGCTCGACAGGGGGAAACACTGAAGCTTTCTTT.

This rearrangement joins TRBV4-2 to TRBJ2-2; 11 nucleotides match TRBD2. CDR3 length equals 16 residues. V trimming: 4 bases; J trimming: 4 bases; junction bases outside the gene matches: 5. Germline loops: CDR1 LGHNA, CDR2 YNFKEQ. The CDR3 DNA is TGTGCCAGCAGCCCGGCTAGCGGGAGGAGCACCGGGGAGCTGTTTTTT. Translating it yields CASSPASGRSTGELFF.

The J gene is TRBJ1-2, the V gene TRBV27; D remains ambiguous. The CDR3 covers 13 residues. Germline CDR1 MNHEY, CDR2 SMNVEV (reference sequence). The V gene lost 8 bases and the J gene lost 4 bases, with 14 bases spanning the gap. The CDR3: CASGDGLAYGYTF. The DNA for the CDR3 is TGTGCCAGCGGCGACGGGTTGGCCTATGGCTACACCTTC.

This clone was counted only a few times. The chain couples TRBV9 to TRBJ2-3, with a weak D call TRBD2 (7 bases). V lost 4 bases and J lost 2, with 17 bases in between. The CDR3 extends over 16 amino acids. Germline CDR1 reads SGDLS; CDR2 reads YYNGEE. CDR3 loop: CASSTQPGGHTDTQYF. Written as DNA, the CDR3 is TGTGCCAGCAGCACCCAACCGGGGGGACACACAGATACGCAGTATTTT.

The chain carries TRBV7-3 and TRBJ1-2; weak D call: TRBD1 (6 bases). The CDR3 is 15 amino acids. V gave up 4 bases and J gave up 5 bases, with 17 bases separating them. Germline CDR1 and CDR2: SGHTA and FQGTGA. The CDR3 region has the DNA TGTGCCAGCAGCTCCCAAGCGGGACAAATATATGGCTACACCTTC. Translation gives CASSSQAGQIYGYTF. The whole variable domain, remainder taken from reference TRBV7-3 and TRBJ1-2, is GAGVSQTPSNKVTEKGKYVELRCDPISGHTALYWYRQSLGQGPEFLIYFQGTGAADDSGLPNDRFFAVRPEGSVSTLKIQRTERGDSAVYLCASSSQAGQIYGYTFGSGTRLTVV.

CDR3 loop: CASSFLPLGQGKMQPQHF. Written as DNA, the CDR3 is TGTGCCAGCAGTTTCTTGCCGCTTGGACAGGGGAAGATGCAGCCCCAGCATTTT. The chain uses TRBV27 and TRBJ1-5; 9 bases are shared with TRBD1. CDR3 size: 18 residues. Germline V CDR1 and CDR2: MNHEY, SMNVEV (reference sequence). Trimming at V came to 3 bases and at J to 7 bases, leaving 16 bases not matched to a gene.